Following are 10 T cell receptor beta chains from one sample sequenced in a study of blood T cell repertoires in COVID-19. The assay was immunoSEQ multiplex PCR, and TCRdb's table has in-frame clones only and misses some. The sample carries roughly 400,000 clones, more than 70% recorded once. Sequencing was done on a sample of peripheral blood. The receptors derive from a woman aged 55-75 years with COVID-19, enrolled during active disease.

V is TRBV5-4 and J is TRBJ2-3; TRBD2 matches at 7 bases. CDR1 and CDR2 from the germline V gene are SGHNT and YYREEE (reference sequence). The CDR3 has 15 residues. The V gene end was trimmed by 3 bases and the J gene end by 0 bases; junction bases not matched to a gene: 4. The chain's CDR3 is CASSYFGGSTDTQYF. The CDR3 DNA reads TGTGCCAGCAGCTATTTCGGGGGGAGCACAGATACGCAGTATTTT.

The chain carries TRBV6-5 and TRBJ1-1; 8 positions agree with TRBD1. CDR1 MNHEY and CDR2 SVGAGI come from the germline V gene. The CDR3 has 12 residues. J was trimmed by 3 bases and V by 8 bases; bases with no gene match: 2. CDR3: CASGQGYTEAFF. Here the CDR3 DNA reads TGTGCCAGCGGACAGGGATACACTGAAGCTTTCTTT.

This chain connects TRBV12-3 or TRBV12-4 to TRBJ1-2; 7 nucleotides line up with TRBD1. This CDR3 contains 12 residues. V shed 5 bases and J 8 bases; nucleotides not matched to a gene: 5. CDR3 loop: CASSTRGNGYTF. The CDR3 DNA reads TGTGCCAGCAGTACCAGGGGGAACGGCTACACCTTC.

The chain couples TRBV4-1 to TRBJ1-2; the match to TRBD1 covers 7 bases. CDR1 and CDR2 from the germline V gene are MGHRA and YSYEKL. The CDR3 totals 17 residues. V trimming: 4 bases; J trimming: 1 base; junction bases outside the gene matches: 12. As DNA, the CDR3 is TGCGCCAGCAGCCCAACTTTGGGGGACAGACTTAACTATGGCTACACCTTC. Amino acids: CASSPTLGDRLNYGYTF.

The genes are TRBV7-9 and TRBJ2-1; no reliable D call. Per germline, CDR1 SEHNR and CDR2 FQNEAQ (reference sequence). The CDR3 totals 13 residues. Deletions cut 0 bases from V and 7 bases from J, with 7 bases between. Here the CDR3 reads CASSLAPQNEQFF. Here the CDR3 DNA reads TGTGCCAGCAGCTTAGCACCCCAGAATGAGCAGTTCTTC.

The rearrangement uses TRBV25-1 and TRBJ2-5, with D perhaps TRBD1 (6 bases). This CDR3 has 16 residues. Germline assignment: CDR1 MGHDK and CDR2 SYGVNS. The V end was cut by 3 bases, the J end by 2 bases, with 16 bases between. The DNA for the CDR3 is TGTGCCAGCAGTGAGGGGGCCGGGACAATTCAAGAGACCCAGTACTTC. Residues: CASSEGAGTIQETQYF.

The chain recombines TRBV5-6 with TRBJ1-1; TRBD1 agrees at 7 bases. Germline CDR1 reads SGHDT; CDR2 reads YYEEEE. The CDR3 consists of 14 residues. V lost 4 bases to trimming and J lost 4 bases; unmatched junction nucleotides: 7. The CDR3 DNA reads TGTGCCAGCAGCACGAGGGACAGCAGCACTGAAGCTTTCTTT. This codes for CASSTRDSSTEAFF. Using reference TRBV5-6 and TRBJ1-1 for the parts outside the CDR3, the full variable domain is DAGVTQSPTHLIKTRGQQVTLRCSPKSGHDTVSWYQQALGQGPQFIFQYYEEEERQRGNFPDRFSGHQFPNYSSELNVNALLLGDSALYLCASSTRDSSTEAFFGQGTRLTVV.

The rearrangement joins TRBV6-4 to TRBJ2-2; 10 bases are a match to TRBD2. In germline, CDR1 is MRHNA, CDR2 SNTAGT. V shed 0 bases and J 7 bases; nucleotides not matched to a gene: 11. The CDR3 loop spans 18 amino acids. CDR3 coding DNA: TGTGCCAGCAGTGACTCGATGTCGAGCGGGGGGGCCGGCGGGGAGCTGTTTTTT. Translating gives CASSDSMSSGGAGGELFF.

CDR3 sequence (DNA): TGTGCCAGCAGCTTAGGGGGGGGACAGGTCGCCTACGAGCAGTACTTC. This sequence encodes CASSLGGGQVAYEQYF. The chain has TRBV7-6 and TRBJ2-7; perhaps TRBD1 as D (8 bases). Germline V CDR1 and CDR2: SGHVS, FNYEAQ. V dropped 1 base and J dropped 2 bases, with 15 bases sitting between them. This CDR3 region has 16 residues.

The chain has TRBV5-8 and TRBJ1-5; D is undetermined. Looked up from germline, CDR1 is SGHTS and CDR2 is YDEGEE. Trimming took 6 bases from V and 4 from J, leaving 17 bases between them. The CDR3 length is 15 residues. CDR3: CASTTLGSNNQPQHF. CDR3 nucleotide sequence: TGTGCCAGCACCACCTTGGGGAGCAATAATCAGCCCCAGCATTTT.